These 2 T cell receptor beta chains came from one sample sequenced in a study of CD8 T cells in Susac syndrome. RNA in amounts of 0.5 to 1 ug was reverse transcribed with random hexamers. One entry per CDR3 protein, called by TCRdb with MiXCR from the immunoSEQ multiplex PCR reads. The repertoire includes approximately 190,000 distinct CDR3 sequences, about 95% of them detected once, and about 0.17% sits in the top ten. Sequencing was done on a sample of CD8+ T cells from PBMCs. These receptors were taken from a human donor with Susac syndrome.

For the CDR3, the DNA is TGTGCCAGCACCAGGACGATTAGCGGGGTACAAGAGACCCAGTACTTC. It translates to CASTRTISGVQETQYF. The genes are TRBV6-6 and TRBJ2-5; 8 positions match TRBD2. J lost 2 bases, V lost 7 bases, and 12 bases had no gene match. Germline V gives CDR1 MNHNY, CDR2 SVGAGI (reference sequence). This CDR3 is built from 16 residues.

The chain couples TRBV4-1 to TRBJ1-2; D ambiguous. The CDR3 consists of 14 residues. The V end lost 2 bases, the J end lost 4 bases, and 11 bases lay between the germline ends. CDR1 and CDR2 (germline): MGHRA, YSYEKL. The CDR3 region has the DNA TGCGCCAGCAGCCAACACCACCTGAGCTATGGCTACACCTTC. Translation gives CASSQHHLSYGYTF.